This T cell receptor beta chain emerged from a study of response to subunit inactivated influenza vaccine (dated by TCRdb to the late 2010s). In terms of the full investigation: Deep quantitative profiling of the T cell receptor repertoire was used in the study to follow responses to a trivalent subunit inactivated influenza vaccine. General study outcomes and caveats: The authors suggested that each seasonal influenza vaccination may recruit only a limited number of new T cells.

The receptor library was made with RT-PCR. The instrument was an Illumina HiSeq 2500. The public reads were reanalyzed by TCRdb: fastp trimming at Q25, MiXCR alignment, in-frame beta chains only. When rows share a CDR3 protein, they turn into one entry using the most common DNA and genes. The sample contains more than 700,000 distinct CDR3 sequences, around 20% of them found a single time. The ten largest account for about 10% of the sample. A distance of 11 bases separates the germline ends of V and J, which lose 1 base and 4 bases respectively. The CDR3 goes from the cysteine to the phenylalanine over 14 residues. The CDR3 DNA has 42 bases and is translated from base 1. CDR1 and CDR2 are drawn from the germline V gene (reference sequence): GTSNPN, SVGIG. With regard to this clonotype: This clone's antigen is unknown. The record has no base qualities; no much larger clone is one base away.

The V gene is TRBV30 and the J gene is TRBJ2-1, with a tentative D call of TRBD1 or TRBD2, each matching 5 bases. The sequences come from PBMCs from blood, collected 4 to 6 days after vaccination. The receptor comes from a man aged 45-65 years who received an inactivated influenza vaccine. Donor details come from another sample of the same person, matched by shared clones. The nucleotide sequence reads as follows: TGTGCCTGGAGTGGTGGGGACCCATACAATGAGCAGTTCTTC. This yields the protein CAWSGGDPYNEQFF. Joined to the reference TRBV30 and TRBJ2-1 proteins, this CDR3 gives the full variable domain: SQTIHQWPATLVQPVGSPLSLECTVEGTSNPNLYWYRQAAGRGLQLLFYSVGIGQISSEVPQNLSASRPQDRQFILSSKKLLLSDSGFYLCAWSGGDPYNEQFFGPGTRLTVL.